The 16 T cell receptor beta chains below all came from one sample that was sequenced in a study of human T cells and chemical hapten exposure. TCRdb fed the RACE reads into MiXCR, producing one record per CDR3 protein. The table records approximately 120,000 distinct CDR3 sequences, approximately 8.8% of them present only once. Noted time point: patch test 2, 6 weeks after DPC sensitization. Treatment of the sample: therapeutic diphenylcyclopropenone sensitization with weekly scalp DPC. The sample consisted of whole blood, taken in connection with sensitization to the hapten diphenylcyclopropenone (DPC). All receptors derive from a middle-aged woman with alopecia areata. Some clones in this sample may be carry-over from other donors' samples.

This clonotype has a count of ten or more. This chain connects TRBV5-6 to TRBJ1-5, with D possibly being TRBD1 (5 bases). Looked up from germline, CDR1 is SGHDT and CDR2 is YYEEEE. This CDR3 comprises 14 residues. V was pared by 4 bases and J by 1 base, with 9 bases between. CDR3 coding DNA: TGTGCCAGCAGCCGGAGGGACAGCAATCAGCCCCAGCATTTT. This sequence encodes CASSRRDSNQPQHF.

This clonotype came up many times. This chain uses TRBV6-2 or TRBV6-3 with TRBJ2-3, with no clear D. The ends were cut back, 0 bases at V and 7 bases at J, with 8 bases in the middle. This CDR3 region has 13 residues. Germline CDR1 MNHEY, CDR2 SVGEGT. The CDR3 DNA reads TGTGCCAGCAGTTACTCGATGGAAAATACGCAGTATTTT. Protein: CASSYSMENTQYF.

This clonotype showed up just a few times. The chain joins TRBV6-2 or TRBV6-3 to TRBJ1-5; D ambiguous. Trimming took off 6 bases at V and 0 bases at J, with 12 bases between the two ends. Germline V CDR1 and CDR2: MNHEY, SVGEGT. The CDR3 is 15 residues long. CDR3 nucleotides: TGTGCCAGCAGCCACGGACGGAGTAGCAATCAGCCCCAGCATTTT. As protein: CASSHGRSSNQPQHF.

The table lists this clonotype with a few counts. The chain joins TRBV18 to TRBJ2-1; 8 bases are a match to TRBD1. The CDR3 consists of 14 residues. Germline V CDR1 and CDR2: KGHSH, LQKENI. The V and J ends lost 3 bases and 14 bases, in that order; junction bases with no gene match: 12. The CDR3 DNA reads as TGTGCCAGCTCACCCGGACAGGGCTCAGTGGTTGAGTTCTTC. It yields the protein CASSPGQGSVVEFF.

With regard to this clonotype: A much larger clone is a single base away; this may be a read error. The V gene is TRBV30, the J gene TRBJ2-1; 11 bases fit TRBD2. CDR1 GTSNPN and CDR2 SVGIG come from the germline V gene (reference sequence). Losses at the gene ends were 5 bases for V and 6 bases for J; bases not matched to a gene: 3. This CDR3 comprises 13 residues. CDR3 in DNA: TGTGCCTGGGCCGGGACTAGCGGCAATGAGCAGTTCTTC. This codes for CAWAGTSGNEQFF.

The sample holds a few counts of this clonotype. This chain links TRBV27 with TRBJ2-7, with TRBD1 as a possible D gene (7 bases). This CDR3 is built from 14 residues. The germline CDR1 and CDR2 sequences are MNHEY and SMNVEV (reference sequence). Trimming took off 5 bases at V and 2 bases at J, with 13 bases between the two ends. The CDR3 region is CASSPSRGAYEQYF. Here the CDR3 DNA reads TGTGCCAGCAGTCCTTCCAGGGGGGCCTACGAGCAGTACTTC.

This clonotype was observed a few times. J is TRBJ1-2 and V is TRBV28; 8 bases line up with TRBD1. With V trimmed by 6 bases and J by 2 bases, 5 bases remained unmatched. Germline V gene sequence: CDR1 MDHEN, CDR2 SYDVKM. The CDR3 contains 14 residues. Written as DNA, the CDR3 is TGTGCCAGCAGGTGGACAGGGCAAAACTATGGCTACACCTTC. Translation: CASRWTGQNYGYTF.

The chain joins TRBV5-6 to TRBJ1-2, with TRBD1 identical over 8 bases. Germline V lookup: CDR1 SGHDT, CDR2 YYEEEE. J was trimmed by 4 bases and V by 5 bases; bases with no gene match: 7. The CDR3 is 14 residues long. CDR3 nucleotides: TGTGCCAGCAGTTGGGATACAGGGGGCTATGGCTACACCTTC. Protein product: CASSWDTGGYGYTF.

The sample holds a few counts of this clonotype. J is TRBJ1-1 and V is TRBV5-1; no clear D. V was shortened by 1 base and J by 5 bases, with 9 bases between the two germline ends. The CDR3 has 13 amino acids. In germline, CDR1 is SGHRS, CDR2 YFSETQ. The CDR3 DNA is TGCGCCAGCAGCTTGCGGGTTGGGACTGAAGCTTTCTTT. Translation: CASSLRVGTEAFF.

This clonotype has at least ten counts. CDR3 coding DNA: TGTGCCAGCAGCTTAGCGACAGGGGGTAGCAATCAGCCCCAGCATTTT. Translating gives CASSLATGGSNQPQHF. This sequence joins TRBV7-2 and TRBJ1-5; 9 bases match TRBD1. With 0 bases clipped from V and 0 bases from J, the junction kept 0 bases outside the gene matches. CDR3 length equals 16 residues. CDR1 and CDR2 from the germline V gene are SGHTA and FQGNSA. Variable domain in full (rest from reference TRBV7-2 and TRBJ1-5): GAGVSQSPSNKVTEKGKDVELRCDPISGHTALYWYRQSLGQGLEFLIYFQGNSAPDKSGLPSDRFSAERTGGSVSTLTIQRTQQEDSAVYLCASSLATGGSNQPQHFGDGTRLSIL.

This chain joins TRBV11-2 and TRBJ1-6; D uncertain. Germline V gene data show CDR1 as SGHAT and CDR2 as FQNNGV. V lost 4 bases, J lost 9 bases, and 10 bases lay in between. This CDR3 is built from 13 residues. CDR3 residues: CASSYAVTSPLHF. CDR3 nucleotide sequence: TGTGCCAGCAGCTATGCGGTGACTTCACCCCTCCACTTT.

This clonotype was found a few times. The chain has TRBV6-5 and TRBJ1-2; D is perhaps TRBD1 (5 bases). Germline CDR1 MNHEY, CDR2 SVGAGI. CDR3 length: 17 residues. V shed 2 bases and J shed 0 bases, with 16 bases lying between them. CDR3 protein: CASSYVWQGLTNYGYTF. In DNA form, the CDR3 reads TGTGCCAGCAGTTACGTCTGGCAGGGATTAACTAACTATGGCTACACCTTC.

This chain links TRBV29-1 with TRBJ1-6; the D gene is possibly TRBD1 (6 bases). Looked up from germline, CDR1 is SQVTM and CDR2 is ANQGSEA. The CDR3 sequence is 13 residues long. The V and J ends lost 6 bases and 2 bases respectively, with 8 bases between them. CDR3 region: CSVRTAYNSPLHF. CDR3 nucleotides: TGCAGCGTCAGGACAGCCTATAATTCACCCCTCCACTTT. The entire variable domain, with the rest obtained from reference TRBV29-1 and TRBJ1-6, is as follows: SAVISQKPSRDICQRGTSLTIQCQVDSQVTMMFWYRQQPGQSLTLIATANQGSEATYESGFVIDKFPISRPNLTFSTLTVSNMSPEDSSIYLCSVRTAYNSPLHFGNGTRLTVT.

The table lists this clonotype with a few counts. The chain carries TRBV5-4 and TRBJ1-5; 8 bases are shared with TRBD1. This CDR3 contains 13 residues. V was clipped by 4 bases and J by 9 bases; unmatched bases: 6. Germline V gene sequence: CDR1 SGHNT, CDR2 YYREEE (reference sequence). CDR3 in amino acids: CASSPGQGWPQHF. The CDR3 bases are TGTGCCAGCAGCCCCGGACAGGGTTGGCCCCAGCATTTT. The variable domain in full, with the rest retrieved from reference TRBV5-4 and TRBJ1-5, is ETGVTQSPTHLIKTRGQQVTLRCSSQSGHNTVSWYQQALGQGPQFIFQYYREEENGRGNFPPRFSGLQFPNYSSELNVNALELDDSALYLCASSPGQGWPQHFGDGTRLSIL.

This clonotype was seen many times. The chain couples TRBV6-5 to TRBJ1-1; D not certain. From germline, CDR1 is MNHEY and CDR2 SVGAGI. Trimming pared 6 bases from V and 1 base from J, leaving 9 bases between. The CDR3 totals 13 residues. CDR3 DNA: TGTGCCAGCAGAGACGAAAAGAACACTGAAGCTTTCTTT. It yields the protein CASRDEKNTEAFF.

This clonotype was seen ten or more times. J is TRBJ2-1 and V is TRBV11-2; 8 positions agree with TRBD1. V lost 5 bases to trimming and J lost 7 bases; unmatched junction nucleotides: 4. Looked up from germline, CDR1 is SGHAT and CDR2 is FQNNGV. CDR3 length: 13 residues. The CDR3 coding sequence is TGTGCCAGCAGCCAGCAGGGGGCGAATGAGCAGTTCTTC. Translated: CASSQQGANEQFF.